This T cell receptor (beta chain) was retrieved from a study of beta chain features in type 1 diabetes. Whole-study results and caveats: Shorter TCRB CDR3s, moderately but significantly so, marked every one of the four CD4+ subsets in Type 1 diabetes patients.

The authors reverse transcribed all of the isolated RNA, so sequencing captured expressed TCRB transcripts. The assay was immunoSEQ multiplex PCR, and TCRdb's table has in-frame clones only and misses some. Of about 230,000 clones in the sample, 15% to 20% were seen once. Deletions cut 11 bases from V and 2 bases from J, with 16 bases between. Looked up from germline, CDR1 is MNHEY and CDR2 is SVGAGI. The CDR3 is 14 residues long. A note on this clone: What it recognizes is unknown.

The gene calls are TRBV6-5 and TRBJ2-4; D is possibly TRBD2 (6 bases). The sample taken for sequencing was naive CD4+ T cells from blood. This receptor was identified in a man aged 25 to 40 with type 1 diabetes. The CDR3 region is CASRTTRTKNIQYF. The CDR3 nucleotides are TGTGCCTCCCGGACTACTAGAACCAAAAACATTCAGTACTTC.